This T cell receptor (beta chain) was sequenced during a study of CD8+ T cells in alopecia areata. Overall study: Treatment of the treated patients consisted of oral tofacitinib, 5 to 10 mg twice daily.

Researchers gathered lesional scalp punch biopsies and peripheral blood from patients with alopecia areata. Extracted RNA was reverse transcribed into cDNA, the sequencing template. TCRdb's table, derived via immunoSEQ multiplex PCR, lists solely in-frame clones and lacks some. The sample yields 90,000 to 100,000 clones, roughly 47% seen once. This TCR derives from a human donor with alopecia areata. Specimen: CD4+ T cells sorted from blood.

The CDR3 protein is CSVTVGGEDTQYF. CDR3 in DNA: TGCAGCGTGACGGTTGGGGGAGAAGATACGCAGTATTTT. This chain joins TRBV29-1 and TRBJ2-3; D is possibly TRBD1 or TRBD2 (5 bases each). The CDR3 runs to 13 residues. Germline-derived CDR1 and CDR2 are SQVTM and ANQGSEA. V was cut by 6 bases and J by 5 bases, with 15 bases left in between.